These 13 T cell receptor beta chains came from one sample sequenced in a study of T-cell reconstitution after alpha-beta-depleted transplantation in children. Library preparation (for TCRbeta) was performed with unique molecular identifiers. TCRdb re-called the PCR reads with MiXCR, one entry per CDR3 protein. The table records 500,000 or so distinct CDR3 sequences, 30% to 35% of them present only once. The sequencing used PBMCs from the stem cell graft donor, collected from the stem cell graft. These receptors were obtained from a human donor who donated a stem cell graft to a child with aplastic anemia.

V and J are TRBV27 and TRBJ2-7, with TRBD2 matching 8 bases. The CDR3 spans 18 residues. Germline CDR1 MNHEY, CDR2 SMNVEV (reference sequence). V shed 4 bases, J shed 2 bases, and the junction held 16 bases outside the gene matches. CDR3 coding DNA: TGTGCCAGCAGTTCACTCCTCCAGCTAGCGGGTAATCCCTACGAGCAGTACGTC. Encoded protein: CASSSLLQLAGNPYEQYV.

This clonotype was picked up a small number of times. This chain uses TRBV3-1 with TRBJ2-7, with 7 bases fitting TRBD1. Trimming removed 1 base from V and 4 bases from J; junction bases left unmatched: 4. Germline V CDR1 and CDR2: LGHDT, YNNKEL (reference sequence). The CDR3 is 14 residues long. The CDR3 nucleotides read TGTGCCAGCAGCCAAGGACAGGGTTCGTACGAGCAGTACTTC. Translated, it gives CASSQGQGSYEQYF.

This clonotype was seen a few times. The rearrangement joins TRBV15 to TRBJ2-5; D could derive from TRBD1 or TRBD2 (5 bases each). Germline CDR1 reads LNHNV; CDR2 reads YYDKDF (reference sequence). Trimming pared 0 bases from V and 5 bases from J, leaving 10 bases between. The CDR3 length is 14 residues. CDR3 in DNA: TGTGCCACCAGCAGAGATCAGGGCGGGGAGACCCAGTACTTC. This translates into CATSRDQGGETQYF. The whole variable domain, filled in from reference TRBV15 and TRBJ2-5, reads DAMVIQNPRYQVTQFGKPVTLSCSQTLNHNVMYWYQQKSSQAPKLLFHYYDKDFNNEADTPDNFQSRRPNTSFCFLDIRSPGLGDTAMYLCATSRDQGGETQYFGPGTRLLVL.

The chain is built from TRBV5-4 and TRBJ1-1; D unclear. Germline V CDR1 and CDR2: SGHNT, YYREEE (reference sequence). The CDR3 runs 15 residues. Trimming stripped 0 bases from V and 1 base from J, with 10 bases between. The CDR3 nucleotides are TGTGCCAGCAGCTTGGTGGCAGCGGGGAACACTGAAGCTTTCTTT. Translating it yields CASSLVAAGNTEAFF.

This clonotype was seen only a few times. The chain couples TRBV29-1 to TRBJ2-5; 13 nucleotides agree with TRBD2. This CDR3 has 17 amino acids. Trimming at V came to 2 bases and at J to 4 bases, leaving 10 bases not matched to a gene. The germline CDR1 and CDR2 sequences are SQVTM and ANQGSEA. The CDR3 region has the DNA TGCAGCGTTGAAAATCCCCCCGGGACTAGCGGGATAGAGACCCAGTACTTC. As protein: CSVENPPGTSGIETQYF.

The CDR3 region has the DNA TGTGCCAGCAGTGCGGACACAGATACGCAGTATTTT. This encodes CASSADTDTQYF. The gene calls are TRBV12-3 or TRBV12-4 and TRBJ2-3; D is undetermined. The V gene lost 5 bases and the J gene lost 2 bases, with 5 bases spanning the gap. The CDR3 is 12 residues long.

The chain recombines TRBV11-3 with TRBJ2-2, with D perhaps TRBD2 (5 bases). Germline CDR1 SGHNT, CDR2 YENEEA. The CDR3 has 13 residues. Trimming removed 7 bases at V and 4 bases at J, with 10 bases between. The chain's CDR3 is CASIRDGTGELFF. The CDR3, as DNA: TGTGCCAGCATCCGGGATGGCACCGGGGAGCTGTTTTTT.

This clonotype was seen a handful of times. The rearrangement joins TRBV5-5 to TRBJ2-7; D may correspond to TRBD1 or TRBD2 (5 bases each). The V end lost 4 bases, the J end lost 3 bases, and 14 bases lay between the germline ends. This CDR3 is built from 14 residues. Germline CDR1 is SGHKS and CDR2 is YYEKEE (reference sequence). In DNA form, the CDR3 reads TGTGCCAGCAGCGTAGGGACCGCCAGCTACGAGCAGTACGTC. It translates to CASSVGTASYEQYV.

V is TRBV5-4 and J is TRBJ2-1; D ambiguous. Trimming took 1 base from V and 8 from J, leaving 7 bases between them. CDR3 length equals 12 residues. The germline CDR1 and CDR2 sequences are SGHNT and YYREEE (reference sequence). The CDR3 region is CASSLTFDEQFF. DNA for the CDR3: TGTGCCAGCAGCTTGACGTTCGATGAGCAGTTCTTC.

This clonotype was seen a few times. The chain links TRBV7-2 to TRBJ2-3; TRBD1 agrees at 7 bases. The CDR3 totals 15 residues. Germline loops: CDR1 SGHTA, CDR2 FQGNSA. J was trimmed by 3 bases and V by 6 bases; bases with no gene match: 9. The DNA of the CDR3 is TGTGCCAGCAGTCGAAGGCAGGGGGTGACAGATACGCAGTATTTT. Translated, it gives CASSRRQGVTDTQYF.

The table lists this clonotype with a few counts. The rearrangement uses TRBV6-2 or TRBV6-3 and TRBJ2-5, with TRBD2 matching over 7 bases. This CDR3 contains 14 residues. Germline trimming cut 8 bases from V and 6 bases from J; bases unmatched to any gene: 12. CDR1 is MNHEY, CDR2 SVGEGT, per germline. The CDR3 protein is CASQRDITVQTQYF. The DNA of the CDR3 is TGTGCCAGCCAGCGGGATATTACCGTCCAGACCCAGTACTTC.

The table lists this clonotype with a few counts. The chain is built from TRBV12-3 or TRBV12-4 and TRBJ1-1; D unresolved. CDR3 length equals 14 residues. The germline V and J ends were trimmed by 2 bases and 1 base, with 8 bases remaining between them. The CDR3: CASSLPGQNTEAFF. Written as DNA, the CDR3 is TGTGCCAGCAGTTTACCAGGTCAGAACACTGAAGCTTTCTTT.

This clonotype was counted a few times. V and J are TRBV20-1 and TRBJ1-2; TRBD1 might be the D (5 bases). Germline V gene lookup returns CDR1 DFQATT and CDR2 SNEGSKA (reference sequence). V was pared by 3 bases and J by 3 bases, with 14 bases between. The CDR3 has 14 amino acids. The CDR3 region is CSASSQGRDYGYTF. The CDR3 bases are TGCAGTGCTAGCTCCCAGGGCCGAGACTATGGCTACACCTTC.